This TCR beta chain derives from a study of T cell clonotyping in hematopoietic cell transplantation. Study-wide background: Cytoreduction preceded collection of pretransplant recipient samples.

Method: immunoSEQ multiplex PCR; TCRdb's copy keeps in-frame clones and lacks some. The sample consists of 16,000 or so clones, roughly 93% of them appearing once. Time point noted: recipient sample about 28 days before transplant, after cytoreduction. The CDR3 extends over 18 amino acids. Germline-derived CDR1 and CDR2 are MGHRA and YSYEKL. Unmatched junction bases numbered 13, after V lost 3 bases and J lost 3 bases. This TCR derives from a man aged 18 to 30 with biphenotypic leukemia. Some clones in this sample may be carry-over from other donors' samples. The source was peripheral blood mononuclear cells, collected before stem cell transplant. The chain couples TRBV4-1 to TRBJ2-3; 9 nucleotides agree with TRBD2. CDR3 loop: CASSHPTVGSGGTDTQYF. In nucleotides, the CDR3 is TGCGCCAGCAGCCATCCGACGGTTGGTAGCGGGGGAACAGATACGCAGTATTTT.